A single sample gave rise to the 26 T cell receptor beta chains below, sequenced in a study of shared clonotypes between healthy human individuals. The method was immunoSEQ multiplex PCR; TCRdb's version includes in-frame clones alone and lacks a portion of them. The repertoire includes roughly 2 million clones, approximately 94% of them detected once, and about 0.13% sits in the top ten. Material for sequencing was naive CD4+ T cells sorted from blood. The sample's subset: CD45RA+ positively selected. Receptor source: a man in his late teens or twenties in good health.

The rearrangement uses TRBV9 and TRBJ1-3, with D possibly TRBD1 on 5 matching bases. V lost 3 bases to trimming and J lost 0 bases, with 16 bases between them. The CDR3 has 17 amino acids. Germline loops: CDR1 SGDLS, CDR2 YYNGEE. CDR3 nucleotides: TGTGCCAGCAGCGGAGTGGTGGGACTGCACTCTGGAAACACCATATATTTT. It yields the protein CASSGVVGLHSGNTIYF.

The chain has TRBV5-1 and TRBJ1-2, with 7 bases matching TRBD1. Losses at the gene ends were 2 bases for V and 7 bases for J; bases not matched to a gene: 5. CDR1 is SGHRS and CDR2 is YFSETQ in the germline V gene. The CDR3 consists of 13 residues. The CDR3 here is CASSFEGALGYTF. The CDR3 coding sequence is TGCGCCAGCAGCTTTGAGGGGGCCCTTGGCTACACCTTC. The full variable domain, with the rest looked up from reference TRBV5-1 and TRBJ1-2, is KAGVTQTPRYLIKTRGQQVTLSCSPISGHRSVSWYQQTPGQGLQFLFEYFSETQRNKGNFPGRFSGRQFSNSRSEMNVSTLELGDSALYLCASSFEGALGYTFGSGTRLTVV.

The gene calls are TRBV18 and TRBJ2-7; 8 bases are a match to TRBD1. CDR1 is KGHSH and CDR2 is LQKENI in the germline V gene. Germline trimming cut 3 bases from V and 3 bases from J; bases unmatched to any gene: 10. The CDR3 loop spans 16 amino acids. CDR3 loop: CASSPRAQGVGYEQYF. The CDR3 DNA is TGTGCCAGCTCACCTAGGGCACAGGGGGTTGGCTACGAGCAGTACTTC.

The V call is TRBV2, the J call TRBJ2-7; D ambiguous. Germline-derived CDR1 and CDR2 are SNHLY and FYNNEI. The CDR3 consists of 14 residues. Trimming left V 6 bases short and J 3 bases short, with 15 bases between. The CDR3 DNA sequence: TGTGCCAGCAGCGCCACGAGGACGGTCTACGAGCAGTACTTC. Translated: CASSATRTVYEQYF. Filled out from reference TRBV2 and TRBJ2-7, the complete variable domain reads EPEVTQTPSHQVTQMGQEVILRCVPISNHLYFYWYRQILGQKVEFLVSFYNNEISEKSEIFDDQFSVERPDGSNFTLKIRSTKLEDSAMYFCASSATRTVYEQYFGPGTRLTVT.

In this sample, this clone turned up once. This sequence joins TRBV10-3 and TRBJ1-5; D not certain. This CDR3 is 14 amino acids long. The ends were cut back, 2 bases at V and 5 bases at J, with 10 bases in the middle. CDR1 ENHRY and CDR2 SYGVKD come from the germline V gene. This chain's CDR3 is CAISEIGVDQPQHF. CDR3 bases: TGTGCCATCAGTGAGATCGGGGTTGATCAGCCCCAGCATTTT.

V and J are TRBV19 and TRBJ1-5; tentatively, D is TRBD1 (5 bases). Germline V gives CDR1 LNHDA, CDR2 SQIVND (reference sequence). This CDR3 comprises 13 residues. Trimming stripped 8 bases from V and 2 bases from J, with 10 bases between. The DNA of the CDR3 is TGTGCCAGTGTGGGGGGACGCAATCAGCCCCAGCATTTT. Protein product: CASVGGRNQPQHF. Full variable domain (outside the CDR3, taken from reference TRBV19 and TRBJ1-5): DGGITQSPKYLFRKEGQNVTLSCEQNLNHDAMYWYRQDPGQGLRLIYYSQIVNDFQKGDIAEGYSVSREKKESFPLTVTSAQKNPTAFYLCASVGGRNQPQHFGDGTRLSIL.

The CDR3 loop reads CASGAGDQPQHF. CDR3 sequence (DNA): TGTGCCAGTGGCGCAGGGGACCAGCCCCAGCATTTT. This sequence joins TRBV19 and TRBJ1-5, with D possibly matching TRBD1 (6 bases). Germline CDR1 LNHDA, CDR2 SQIVND (reference sequence). CDR3 length: 12 residues. V was cut by 8 bases and J by 7 bases, with 12 bases left in between.

The sample holds one count of this clone. The rearrangement links TRBV6-5 to TRBJ2-1; TRBD1 matches 7 bases. This CDR3 is 15 amino acids long. J lost 3 bases, V lost 6 bases, and 8 bases had no gene match. Germline CDR1 is MNHEY and CDR2 is SVGAGI. CDR3 amino acids: CASRVRQGLYNEQFF. CDR3 nucleotides: TGTGCCAGCAGAGTACGACAGGGTCTCTACAATGAGCAGTTCTTC.

The CDR3 sequence: CSVAAGGNSPLHF. CDR3 bases: TGCAGCGTGGCGGCGGGGGGAAATTCACCCCTCCACTTT. This chain links TRBV29-1 with TRBJ1-6, with D possibly matching TRBD1 (5 bases). Germline V gene sequence: CDR1 SQVTM, CDR2 ANQGSEA. The CDR3 loop spans 13 amino acids. Trimming took off 6 bases at V and 7 bases at J, with 13 bases between the two ends.

Comment on this clone: The same CDR3 also results from other DNA sequences found in this sample. This chain uses TRBV11-2 with TRBJ1-1; TRBD1 aligns across 8 bases. The length of the CDR3 is 14 residues. CDR1 SGHAT and CDR2 FQNNGV come from the germline V gene. The junction had 6 bases not matched to a gene; V was cut back by 6 bases and J by 3 bases. The CDR3 sequence: CASSRDRGDTEAFF. The CDR3 nucleotides read TGTGCCAGCAGTCGCGACAGGGGAGACACTGAAGCTTTCTTT.

The chain carries TRBV7-6 and TRBJ1-2; D is perhaps TRBD1 (5 bases). From germline, CDR1 is SGHVS and CDR2 FNYEAQ. The germline V and J ends were trimmed by 4 bases and 6 bases, with 9 bases remaining between them. The CDR3 covers 12 residues. This chain's CDR3 is CASSSRGDGYTF. The CDR3 DNA is TGTGCCAGCAGCTCGCGGGGGGATGGCTACACCTTC.

The chain couples TRBV5-3 to TRBJ1-3; D not resolved. TRBV5-3 is treated as an ORF (open reading frame) with a function not yet certain. The CDR3 covers 16 residues. Trimming took off 1 base at V and 0 bases at J, with 11 bases between the two ends. The CDR3 loop reads CARSLYSITSGNTIYF. The CDR3 DNA sequence: TGTGCCAGAAGCTTGTACTCAATCACCTCTGGAAACACCATATATTTT.

In the case of this clone: Other DNA sequences in this specimen translate into the identical CDR3. The rearrangement uses TRBV28 and TRBJ2-7; 7 bases are a match to TRBD1. The CDR3 runs 15 residues. V shed 5 bases, J shed 0 bases, and the junction held 7 bases outside the gene matches. Per germline, CDR1 MDHEN and CDR2 SYDVKM. CDR3 protein: CASSLGTVSSYEQYF. In nucleotides, the CDR3 is TGTGCCAGCAGTCTCGGGACAGTGAGCTCCTACGAGCAGTACTTC. The variable domain in full, completed from reference TRBV28 and TRBJ2-7, reads DVKVTQSSRYLVKRTGEKVFLECVQDMDHENMFWYRQDPGLGLRLIYFSYDVKMKEKGDIPEGYSVSREKKERFSLILESASTNQTSMYLCASSLGTVSSYEQYFGPGTRLTVT.

With regard to this clone: Other nucleotide sequences in the sample specify the same CDR3. CDR3 protein: CASSPGGGSYNSPLHF. The CDR3 DNA reads TGTGCCAGCAGCCCGGGAGGGGGCTCCTATAATTCACCCCTCCACTTT. V gene TRBV5-4 combines with J gene TRBJ1-6; TRBD1 might be the D (6 bases). Looked up from germline, CDR1 is SGHNT and CDR2 is YYREEE (reference sequence). The V end lost 4 bases, the J end lost 0 bases, and 11 bases lay between the germline ends. This CDR3 is 16 amino acids long.

The chain joins TRBV7-9 to TRBJ2-3; tentatively, D is TRBD1 (6 bases). Deletions cut 2 bases from V and 4 bases from J, with 13 bases between. Germline V lookup: CDR1 SEHNR, CDR2 FQNEAQ (reference sequence). This CDR3 has 15 residues. CDR3 in DNA: TGTGCCAGCAGCTTACAGGGGTTCGGGGCAGATACGCAGTATTTT. It encodes CASSLQGFGADTQYF.

Only one count was recorded for this clone. V is TRBV28 and J is TRBJ2-3, with D unresolved. The V end was cut by 0 bases, the J end by 0 bases, with 7 bases between. Germline CDR1 and CDR2: MDHEN and SYDVKM. This CDR3 has 15 amino acids. This CDR3 is CASSLWSTSTDTQYF. The CDR3 nucleotides are TGTGCCAGCAGTTTATGGTCTACTAGCACAGATACGCAGTATTTT.

A word on this clone: Distinct nucleotide sequences in the sample also encode this CDR3. This chain links TRBV30 with TRBJ1-6; TRBD1 matches at 11 bases. CDR3 length: 14 residues. V lost 0 bases, J lost 10 bases, and 2 bases stayed unmatched. Germline V lookup: CDR1 GTSNPN, CDR2 SVGIG (reference sequence). The CDR3 bases are TGTGCCTGGAGTGTGAGGACAGGGGGCTCACCCCTCCACTTT. It yields the protein CAWSVRTGGSPLHF.

The chain recombines TRBV10-3 with TRBJ2-3; D is perhaps TRBD1 (6 bases). V was cut by 6 bases and J by 4 bases, with 8 bases left in between. Looked up from germline, CDR1 is ENHRY and CDR2 is SYGVKD. The CDR3 totals 12 residues. CDR3 residues: CAISRTADTQYF. In DNA, the CDR3 is TGTGCCATCAGCCGGACAGCAGATACGCAGTATTTT.

The gene calls are TRBV5-1 and TRBJ2-2; 8 bases line up with TRBD2. Germline V lookup: CDR1 SGHRS, CDR2 YFSETQ. V was pared by 0 bases and J by 3 bases, with 1 base of the junction left unmatched. This CDR3 comprises 15 residues. The CDR3 spells CASSLELADTGELFF. The DNA of the CDR3 is TGCGCCAGCAGCTTGGAACTAGCGGACACCGGGGAGCTGTTTTTT. The variable domain in full, completed from reference TRBV5-1 and TRBJ2-2, reads KAGVTQTPRYLIKTRGQQVTLSCSPISGHRSVSWYQQTPGQGLQFLFEYFSETQRNKGNFPGRFSGRQFSNSRSEMNVSTLELGDSALYLCASSLELADTGELFFGEGSRLTVL.

The chain employs TRBV4-1 and TRBJ1-6; the match to TRBD1 covers 7 bases. The CDR3 contains 14 residues. Germline V gene data show CDR1 as MGHRA and CDR2 as YSYEKL. V lost 1 base to trimming and J lost 7 bases; unmatched junction nucleotides: 1. The CDR3 nucleotides read TGCGCCAGCAGCCAAGTGGACAGGAATTCACCCCTCCACTTT. Its translation is CASSQVDRNSPLHF.

In the case of this clone: The same CDR3 arises from other DNA sequences in this sample as well. The chain employs TRBV5-1 and TRBJ1-3; unclear D gene. Germline loops: CDR1 SGHRS, CDR2 YFSETQ. The CDR3 loop spans 14 amino acids. Trimming pared 4 bases from V and 3 bases from J, leaving 11 bases between. The CDR3 region is CASSGGSSGNTIYF. The DNA of the CDR3 is TGCGCCAGCAGCGGAGGCAGCAGTGGAAACACCATATATTTT.

The rearrangement uses TRBV29-1 and TRBJ1-2; TRBD1 aligns across 12 bases. From germline, CDR1 is SQVTM and CDR2 ANQGSEA. Unmatched junction bases numbered 4, after V lost 1 base and J lost 7 bases. CDR3 length equals 14 residues. This CDR3 is CSVEAGTGGFGYTF. DNA of the CDR3: TGCAGCGTTGAAGCCGGGACAGGGGGCTTTGGCTACACCTTC. The full variable domain, in which reference TRBV29-1 and TRBJ1-2 provide the parts outside the CDR3, is SAVISQKPSRDICQRGTSLTIQCQVDSQVTMMFWYRQQPGQSLTLIATANQGSEATYESGFVIDKFPISRPNLTFSTLTVSNMSPEDSSIYLCSVEAGTGGFGYTFGSGTRLTVV.

This clone was seen once. The genes are TRBV6-5 and TRBJ1-2; possibly TRBD1 for D (5 bases). The CDR3 extends over 15 amino acids. Trimming took 5 bases from V and 3 from J, leaving 16 bases between them. CDR1 MNHEY and CDR2 SVGAGI come from the germline V gene. As DNA, the CDR3 is TGTGCCAGCAGTCGACCAGGGCGCGGGGACTATGGCTACACCTTC. It is translated as CASSRPGRGDYGYTF.

The gene calls are TRBV7-3 and TRBJ1-1; 10 bases line up with TRBD1. Trimming took 2 bases from V and 5 from J; bases not matched to a gene: 5. The V gene's germline CDR1 is SGHTA and CDR2 FQGTGA. The CDR3 loop spans 15 amino acids. CDR3 in amino acids: CASSLQGQGTTEAFF. The CDR3, as DNA: TGTGCCAGCAGCTTACAGGGACAGGGGACGACTGAAGCTTTCTTT.

To note about this clone: Other DNA sequences in this specimen translate into the identical CDR3. The CDR3 region is CASSQTGSSTDTQYF. CDR3 in DNA: TGTGCCAGCAGCCAAACAGGATCTAGCACAGATACGCAGTATTTT. The chain employs TRBV28 and TRBJ2-3, with D possibly matching TRBD1 (5 bases). Germline V gene sequence: CDR1 MDHEN, CDR2 SYDVKM. The CDR3 consists of 15 residues. With 6 bases removed from V and 0 bases from J, the gap between germline ends came to 13 bases.

This chain links TRBV30 with TRBJ2-7; D possibly corresponds to TRBD1 (5 bases). The germline CDR1 and CDR2 sequences are GTSNPN and SVGIG (reference sequence). There are 13 residues in the CDR3. V was pared by 3 bases and J by 4 bases, with 13 bases between. As DNA, the CDR3 is TGTGCCTGGAGGGCCCAGGGAAGGTACGAGCAGTACTTC. Translated: CAWRAQGRYEQYF. The entire variable domain, with the rest obtained from reference TRBV30 and TRBJ2-7, is as follows: SQTIHQWPATLVQPVGSPLSLECTVEGTSNPNLYWYRQAAGRGLQLLFYSVGIGQISSEVPQNLSASRPQDRQFILSSKKLLLSDSGFYLCAWRAQGRYEQYFGPGTRLTVT.